The T cell receptor (beta chain) under discussion was sequenced for a study of blood T cell repertoires in COVID-19. Adults between about 18 and 89 years of age took part from 20 to 25 US areas. Researchers sorted participants into cohorts using their self-reported clinical history. Donors in Cohort 3 who had recovered were those with two negative PCRs, healthcare professional clearance, or resolution of their symptoms. V lost 2 bases, J lost 7 bases, and 14 bases lay in between. This CDR3 comprises 14 residues. Germline V gene sequence: CDR1 SQVTM, CDR2 ANQGSEA. Only in-frame clones appear in the TCRdb table, and some are missing; sequencing was by immunoSEQ multiplex PCR. The sample lists about 250,000 clones, about nine tenths occurring once. This clone was recorded once.

The receptor comes from a woman aged 45-65 years who had recovered from COVID-19. The sequencing input was PBMCs or T cells enriched from blood (not recorded which). This chain links TRBV29-1 with TRBJ2-2; D is possibly TRBD2 (6 bases). The CDR3 coding sequence is TGCAGCGTTGAATCGGGACTGATGAACGGGGAGCTGTTTTTT. Protein product: CSVESGLMNGELFF.